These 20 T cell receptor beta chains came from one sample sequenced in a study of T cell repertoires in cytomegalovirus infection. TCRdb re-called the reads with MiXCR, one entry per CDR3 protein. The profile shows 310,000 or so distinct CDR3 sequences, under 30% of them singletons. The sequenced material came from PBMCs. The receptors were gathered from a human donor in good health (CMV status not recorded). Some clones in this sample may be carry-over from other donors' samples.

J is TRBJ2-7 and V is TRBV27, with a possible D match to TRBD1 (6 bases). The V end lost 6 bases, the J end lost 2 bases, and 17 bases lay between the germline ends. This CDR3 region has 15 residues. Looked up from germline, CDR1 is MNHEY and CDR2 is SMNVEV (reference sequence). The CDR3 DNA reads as TGTGCCAGCAGGTTACAGGGACCGGGACCCTACGAGCAGTACTTC. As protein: CASRLQGPGPYEQYF.

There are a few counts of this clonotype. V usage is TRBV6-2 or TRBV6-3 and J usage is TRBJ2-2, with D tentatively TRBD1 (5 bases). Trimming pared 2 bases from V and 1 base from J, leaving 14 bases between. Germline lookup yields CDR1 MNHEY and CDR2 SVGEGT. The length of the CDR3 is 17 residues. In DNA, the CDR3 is TGTGCCAGCAGTTACACCAGGGATACAATGAACACCGGGGAGCTGTTTTTT. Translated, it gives CASSYTRDTMNTGELFF.

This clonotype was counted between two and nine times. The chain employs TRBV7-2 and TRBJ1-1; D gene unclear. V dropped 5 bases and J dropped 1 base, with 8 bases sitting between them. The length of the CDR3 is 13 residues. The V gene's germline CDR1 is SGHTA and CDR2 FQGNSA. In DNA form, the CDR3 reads TGTGCCAGCAGCCACGATAAGAACACTGAAGCTTTCTTT. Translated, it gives CASSHDKNTEAFF. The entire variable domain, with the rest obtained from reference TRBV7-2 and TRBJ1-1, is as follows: GAGVSQSPSNKVTEKGKDVELRCDPISGHTALYWYRQSLGQGLEFLIYFQGNSAPDKSGLPSDRFSAERTGGSVSTLTIQRTQQEDSAVYLCASSHDKNTEAFFGQGTRLTVV.

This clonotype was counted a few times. The CDR3: CASSLGQPAQPQHF. CDR3 bases: TGTGCCAGCAGTCTGGGACAGCCGGCCCAGCCCCAGCATTTT. The V gene is TRBV28, the J gene TRBJ1-5; TRBD1 matches 7 bases. The CDR3 has 14 residues. Germline CDR1 and CDR2: MDHEN and SYDVKM. Trimming removed 5 bases from V and 7 bases from J; junction bases left unmatched: 8.

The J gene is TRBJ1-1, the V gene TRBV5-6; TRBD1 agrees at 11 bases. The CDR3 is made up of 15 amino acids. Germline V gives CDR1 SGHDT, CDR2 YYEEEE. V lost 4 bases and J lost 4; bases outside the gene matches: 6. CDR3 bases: TGTGCCAGCAGCCGCGGACAGGGGGCAGGCACTGAAGCTTTCTTT. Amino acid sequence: CASSRGQGAGTEAFF.

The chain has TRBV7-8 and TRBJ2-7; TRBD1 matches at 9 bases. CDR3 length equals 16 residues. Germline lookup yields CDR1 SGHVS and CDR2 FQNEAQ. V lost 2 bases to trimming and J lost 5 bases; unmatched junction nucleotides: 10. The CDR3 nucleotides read TGTGCCAGCAGCTTATATGGGGGGACAGGGTCCCACGAGCAGTACTTC. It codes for CASSLYGGTGSHEQYF. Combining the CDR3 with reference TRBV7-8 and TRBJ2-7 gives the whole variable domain GAGVSQSPRYKVAKRGQDVALRCDPISGHVSLFWYQQALGQGPEFLTYFQNEAQLDKSGLPSDRFFAERPEGSVSTLKIQRTQQEDSAVYLCASSLYGGTGSHEQYFGPGTRLTVT.

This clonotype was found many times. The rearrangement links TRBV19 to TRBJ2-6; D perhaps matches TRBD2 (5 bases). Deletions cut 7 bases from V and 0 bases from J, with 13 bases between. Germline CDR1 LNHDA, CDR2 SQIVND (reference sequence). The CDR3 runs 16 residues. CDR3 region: CASTPFGNSGANVLTF. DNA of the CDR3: TGTGCCAGTACCCCATTCGGGAACTCTGGGGCCAACGTCCTGACTTTC.

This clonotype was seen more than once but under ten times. This CDR3 is CASSYLEGRRYEQYF. Written as DNA, the CDR3 is TGTGCCAGCAGTTACCTCGAGGGACGTCGGTACGAGCAGTACTTC. The chain couples TRBV6-2 or TRBV6-3 to TRBJ2-7; the D gene could be TRBD1 or TRBD2 (5 bases each). The CDR3 totals 15 residues. Germline values: CDR1 MNHEY, CDR2 SVGEGT. V shed 2 bases and J shed 4 bases, with 15 bases lying between them.

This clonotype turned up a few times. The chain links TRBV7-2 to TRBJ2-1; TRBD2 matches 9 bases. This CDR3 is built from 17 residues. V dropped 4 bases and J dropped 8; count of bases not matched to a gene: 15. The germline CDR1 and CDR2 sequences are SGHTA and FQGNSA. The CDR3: CASSSPPGGRVLHEQFF. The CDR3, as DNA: TGTGCCAGCAGCTCGCCACCGGGCGGGAGGGTCCTCCATGAGCAGTTCTTC.

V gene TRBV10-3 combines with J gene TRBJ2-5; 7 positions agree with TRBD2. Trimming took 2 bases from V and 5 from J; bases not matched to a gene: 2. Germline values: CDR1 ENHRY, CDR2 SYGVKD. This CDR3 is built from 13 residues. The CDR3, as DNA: TGTGCCATCAGTGAGGGGGGGGTGGAGACCCAGTACTTC. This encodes CAISEGGVETQYF.

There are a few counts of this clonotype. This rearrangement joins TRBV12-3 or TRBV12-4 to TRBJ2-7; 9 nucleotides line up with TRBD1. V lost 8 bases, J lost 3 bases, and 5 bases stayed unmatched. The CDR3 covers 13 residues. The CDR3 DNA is TGTGCCAGCGCGACAGGGGGGAGCTACGAGCAGTACTTC. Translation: CASATGGSYEQYF.

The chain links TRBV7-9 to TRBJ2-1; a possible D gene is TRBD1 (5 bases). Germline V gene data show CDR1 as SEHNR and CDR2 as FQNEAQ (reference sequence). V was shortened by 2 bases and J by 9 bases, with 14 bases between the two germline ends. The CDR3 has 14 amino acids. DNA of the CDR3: TGTGCCAGCAGCTTAAAACAGGTTCATGGTGAGCAGTTCTTC. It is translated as CASSLKQVHGEQFF.

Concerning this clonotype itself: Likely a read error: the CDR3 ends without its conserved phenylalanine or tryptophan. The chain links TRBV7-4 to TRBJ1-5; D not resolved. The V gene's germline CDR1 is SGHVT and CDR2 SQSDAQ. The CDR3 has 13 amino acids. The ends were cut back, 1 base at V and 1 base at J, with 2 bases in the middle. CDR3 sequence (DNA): TGTGCCAGCAGCTTAGTCAGCAATCAGCCCCAGCATTTA. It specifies CASSLVSNQPQHL.

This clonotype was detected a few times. The CDR3 DNA sequence: TGTGCCAGCTCAGTGGGGGCCCGACAAGAGACCCAGTACTTC. It translates to CASSVGARQETQYF. The V and J genes are TRBV18 and TRBJ2-5; D may be TRBD1 (6 bases). V lost 5 bases to trimming and J lost 2 bases, with 12 bases between them. Germline V gene data show CDR1 as KGHSH and CDR2 as LQKENI. The CDR3 has 14 amino acids.

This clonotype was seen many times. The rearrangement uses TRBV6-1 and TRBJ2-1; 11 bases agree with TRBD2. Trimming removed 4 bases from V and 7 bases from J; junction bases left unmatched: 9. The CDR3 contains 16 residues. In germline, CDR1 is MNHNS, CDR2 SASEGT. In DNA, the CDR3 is TGTGCCAGCAGTGCTTTTAGCGGGGGGGCTCTGAATGAGCAGTTCTTC. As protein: CASSAFSGGALNEQFF.

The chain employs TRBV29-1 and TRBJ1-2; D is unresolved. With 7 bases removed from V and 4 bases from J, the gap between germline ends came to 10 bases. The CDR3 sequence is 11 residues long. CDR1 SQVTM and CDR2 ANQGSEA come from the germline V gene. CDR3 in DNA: TGCAGCGGGTTGGACGCCTATGGCTACACCTTC. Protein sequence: CSGLDAYGYTF.

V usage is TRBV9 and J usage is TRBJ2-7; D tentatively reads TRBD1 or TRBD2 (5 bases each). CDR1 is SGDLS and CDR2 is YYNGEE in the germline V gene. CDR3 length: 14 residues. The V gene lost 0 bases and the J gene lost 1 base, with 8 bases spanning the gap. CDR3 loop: CASSVEGSSYEQYF. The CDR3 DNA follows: TGTGCCAGCAGCGTAGAGGGGAGTTCCTACGAGCAGTACTTC.

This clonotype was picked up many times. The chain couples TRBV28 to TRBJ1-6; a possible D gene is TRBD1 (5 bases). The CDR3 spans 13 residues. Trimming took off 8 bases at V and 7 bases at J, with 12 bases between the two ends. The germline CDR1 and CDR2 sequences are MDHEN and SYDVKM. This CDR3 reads CASLGRGNSPLHF. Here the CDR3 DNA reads TGTGCCAGCCTTGGAAGGGGCAATTCACCCCTCCACTTT.

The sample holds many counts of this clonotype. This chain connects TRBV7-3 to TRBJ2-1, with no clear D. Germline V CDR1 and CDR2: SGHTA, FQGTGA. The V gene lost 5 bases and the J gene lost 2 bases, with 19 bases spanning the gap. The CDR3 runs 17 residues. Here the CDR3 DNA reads TGTGCCAGCAGCGCTAAGCCGGACCTAAGTCCCTACAATGAGCAGTTCTTC. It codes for CASSAKPDLSPYNEQFF.

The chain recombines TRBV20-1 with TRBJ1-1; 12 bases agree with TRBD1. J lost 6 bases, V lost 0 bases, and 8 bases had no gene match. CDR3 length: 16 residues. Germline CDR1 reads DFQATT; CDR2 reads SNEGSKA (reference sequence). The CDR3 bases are TGCAGTGCTAGAGATCCATGGGACAGGGGGCTCTCTGAAGCTTTCTTT. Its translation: CSARDPWDRGLSEAFF.